This T cell receptor (beta chain) came from a study of cytomegalovirus exposure and HLA in healthy donors. Study-level findings and limits: Among the sequence variants, a highly shared cluster was likely an artifact of sequencing. Previous analysis showed most TCR beta V segments were productive about 87% or about 30% of the time.

V shed 3 bases and J 2 bases; nucleotides not matched to a gene: 4. CDR3 length equals 14 residues. Germline lookup yields CDR1 SGHRS and CDR2 YFSETQ. Notes on this clone: Its target is not known.

PCR amplification relied on 60 Vbeta primers (plus 13 Jbeta primers). Produced via immunoSEQ multiplex PCR; TCRdb's table is partial and in-frame only. Of 60,000 or so clones in the sample, around 90% were seen once. This TCR was sampled from a young man in good health and CMV-seropositive. The sequencing input was PBMCs. This chain connects TRBV5-1 to TRBJ1-2, with TRBD1 matching 7 bases. The CDR3 coding sequence is TGCGCCAGCAGCTACGGGACAGAAAACTATGGCTACACCTTC. Protein: CASSYGTENYGYTF.